The source of this TCR beta chain is a study of Ad26.COV2.S vaccination and SARS-CoV-2 variants (dated by TCRdb to the early 2020s). Study-level background: Donors in the vaccine arm were drawn from COV1001, a phase I-IIa trial of Ad26.COV2.S in healthy adults that was multicentre, randomized, double-blind and placebo-controlled. The TCR-sequenced set comprised approximately 32 samples: about 19 Ad26.COV2.S vaccine recipients, 5 placebo recipients and 8 SARS-CoV-2 convalescent individuals. TCRbeta repertoire sequencing served as the tool for gauging how specific and how broad the SARS-CoV-2-reactive T cell receptors were following Ad26.COV2.S vaccination. Ad26.COV2.S was administered intramuscularly at 5 x 10^10 or 1 x 10^11 viral particles, either as a single shot or as two shots given 56 days apart. Blinding of investigators to trial group allocation was maintained during experiments and outcome assessment. Trial participants were randomized into five groups of five: low-dose or high-dose Ad26.COV2.S given once or twice, or placebo on both occasions.

About this clone: What antigen it recognizes has not been identified. Per-nucleotide qualities are absent, and no much larger clonotype sits a single base away.

Trimming removed 5 bases from V and 6 bases from J, leaving 9 bases between the germline ends. According to the germline V gene, CDR1 reads SGHTA and CDR2 reads FQGNSA. The CDR3 spans 12 residues, from the cysteine through the phenylalanine. The DNA shown is the 36-base CDR3, in frame from base 1. The sample's treatment or condition, from its label and the paper: over 15 received Ad26.COV2.S at low or high dose, single or two shots; about 5 received placebo; per-sample allocation not given. Repertoires of vaccine and placebo recipients were sequenced from samples taken on day 63 after the first injection. In Cohort 1b, 25 to 30 adults aged 18-55 years were enrolled at a single site in Boston, USA, between 29 July and 7 August 2020. Ad26.COV2.S was a replication-incompetent adenovirus type 26 vector expressing a prefusion-stabilized SARS-CoV-2 spike protein from the original Wuhan strain. TCRbeta CDR3 regions were sequenced with the immunoSEQ Assay. After extraction, genomic DNA underwent amplification by bias-controlled multiplex PCR, followed by high-throughput sequencing. As for how the authors treated the data: To quantify the absolute abundance of each unique TCRbeta CDR3 region, sequences were collapsed and filtered. Usable DNA was measured by amplifying reference genes present in all nucleated cells, and TCRbeta template counts were normalized to that usable DNA to estimate T cell fraction. Repertoire TCRs were annotated as SARS-CoV-2-specific by exact matching of V gene, CDR3 amino acid sequence and J gene to a known reactive TCR set. The reference SARS-CoV-2 TCR set came from MIRA and was filtered for enrichment in COVID-19-positive ImmuneCODE repertoires, removing public or cross-reactive TCRs. Using the MIRA antigens, annotated TCRs were further analysed by specific ORF or by position within an ORF. Breadth was defined as the number of annotated unique rearrangements divided by the total number of unique productive rearrangements, and depth was defined as the summed frequency of the annotated unique rearrangements. TCR breadth was compared between groups using two-sided Wilcoxon rank-sum tests. Here the immuneACCESS table is served through TCRdb, limited to in-frame sequences with V and J called. Missing clones are a known gap in these copies; in checked studies unresolved V genes cover under half, and the rest lacks a known reason. For V, J and clone size, that table is used; D and trimming come from the DNA. The sample table records about 440,000 clones; less than 95% of these occur just once. The ten largest clones take up around 4.5% of the sample.

The study at large found these results: Higher spike-specific TCR breadth was observed in Ad26.COV2.S recipients than in placebo recipients (P = 0.0014). It was noted by the authors that total T cell responses may have been underestimated by the TCR breadth and depth analyses. Substantial breadth of spike-specific CD8+ and CD4+ T cell responses was reported after vaccination. The study lacked the statistical power to compare responses across vaccine doses or regimens. Vaccine and placebo recipients had comparable non-spike TCR breadth, which fits with the vaccine containing only spike.

Sequenced material: peripheral blood, taken in a trial of Ad26.COV2.S vaccine versus placebo. The TCR originated in a person between 18 and 65 years old who received the Ad26.COV2.S COVID-19 vaccine or a placebo. Recombination joined TRBV7-2 with TRBJ2-3, and perhaps TRBD2 as D gene, on 5 matching bases. In nucleotides, the sequence is TGTGCCAGCAGCCCCCGCGGGGATACGCAGTATTTT. Protein translation: CASSPRGDTQYF.